This T cell receptor beta chain is drawn from a study of blood T cell repertoires in COVID-19. Study in general: The analysed material was cDNA or gDNA that came from T cells, B-cell-depleted T cells, or PBMCs.

The CDR3 contains 15 residues. The germline V gene has CDR1 SGHTA and CDR2 FQGTGA. Trimming removed 5 bases from V and 0 bases from J; junction bases left unmatched: 7. Each participant's cohort was designated according to participant-reported clinical history. TCRdb's table, derived via immunoSEQ multiplex PCR, lists solely in-frame clones and lacks some. Of about 280,000 clones in the sample, around 84% were seen once. Sample: PBMCs or T cells enriched from blood (not recorded which). The TCR comes from a woman in her 50s who had recovered from COVID-19. The chain is built from TRBV7-3 and TRBJ2-7; TRBD1 matches 7 bases. The CDR3 loop reads CASSIGTASSYEQYF. The CDR3 DNA reads as TGTGCCAGCAGCATTGGGACAGCAAGCTCCTACGAGCAGTACTTC.